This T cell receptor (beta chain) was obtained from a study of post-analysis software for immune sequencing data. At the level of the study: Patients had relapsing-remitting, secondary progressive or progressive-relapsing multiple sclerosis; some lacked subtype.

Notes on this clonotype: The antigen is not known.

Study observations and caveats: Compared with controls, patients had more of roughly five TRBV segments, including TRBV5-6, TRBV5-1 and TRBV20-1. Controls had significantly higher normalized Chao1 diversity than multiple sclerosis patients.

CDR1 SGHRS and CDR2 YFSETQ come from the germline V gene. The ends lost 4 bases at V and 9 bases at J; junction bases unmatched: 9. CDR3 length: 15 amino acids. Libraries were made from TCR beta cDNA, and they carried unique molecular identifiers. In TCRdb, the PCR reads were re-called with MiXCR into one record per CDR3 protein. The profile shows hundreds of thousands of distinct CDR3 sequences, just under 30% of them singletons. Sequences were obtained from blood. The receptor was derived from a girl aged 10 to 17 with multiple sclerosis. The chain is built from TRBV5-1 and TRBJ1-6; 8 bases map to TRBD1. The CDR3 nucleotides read TGCGCCAGCAGCCTCGACAGGGGATACGTTTCACCCCTCCACTTT. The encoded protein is CASSLDRGYVSPLHF. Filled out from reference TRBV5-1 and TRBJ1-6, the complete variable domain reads KAGVTQTPRYLIKTRGQQVTLSCSPISGHRSVSWYQQTPGQGLQFLFEYFSETQRNKGNFPGRFSGRQFSNSRSEMNVSTLELGDSALYLCASSLDRGYVSPLHFGNGTRLTVT.